These 5 T cell receptor beta chains were all obtained from the same sample, sequenced in a study of cytomegalovirus exposure and HLA in healthy donors. PCR amplification relied on 60 Vbeta primers (plus 13 Jbeta primers). Using immunoSEQ multiplex PCR, the repertoire was profiled, and TCRdb retains in-frame clones only, with some absent. The table has approximately 110,000 clones, under 85% seen once. Sequencing was carried out using PBMCs. These TCRs come from a woman aged 45-60 years in good health and CMV-seropositive.

The rearrangement links TRBV12-5 to TRBJ2-6, with 7 nucleotides matching TRBD1. This CDR3 region has 16 residues. Germline loops: CDR1 LGHNT, CDR2 FRNRAP. Trimming removed 6 bases from V and 2 bases from J; junction bases left unmatched: 7. The CDR3 sequence: CASGRDQGAGANVLTF. The CDR3 DNA sequence: TGTGCTAGTGGGCGCGATCAGGGGGCTGGGGCCAACGTCCTGACTTTC.

The V and J genes are TRBV2 and TRBJ2-2; 11 bases map to TRBD2. The CDR3 runs 16 residues. After removal of 6 bases from V and 4 bases from J, the junction contained 7 bases not matched to a gene. Germline V CDR1 and CDR2: SNHLY, FYNNEI. For the CDR3, the DNA is TGTGCCAGCAGCCTACTAGCGGGGGCTTCCACCGGGGAGCTGTTTTTT. It encodes CASSLLAGASTGELFF.

The chain couples TRBV6-5 to TRBJ1-2; D remains ambiguous. Deletions cut 0 bases from V and 8 bases from J, with 10 bases between. Germline loops: CDR1 MNHEY, CDR2 SVGAGI. The CDR3 length is 13 residues. As DNA, the CDR3 is TGTGCCAGCAGTTACTCGGGAAGAGGGGGCTACACCTTC. It specifies CASSYSGRGGYTF.

The chain joins TRBV11-2 to TRBJ2-1; TRBD2 agrees at 7 bases. Germline V gene lookup returns CDR1 SGHAT and CDR2 FQNNGV. The CDR3 runs 14 residues. With V trimmed by 5 bases and J by 1 base, 2 bases remained unmatched. CDR3 region: CASSISGSYNEQFF. CDR3 nucleotide sequence: TGTGCCAGCAGCATTAGCGGGTCCTACAATGAGCAGTTCTTC.

The J gene is TRBJ1-1, the V gene TRBV4-1; perhaps TRBD1 as D (6 bases). CDR3 length: 15 residues. V was pared by 4 bases and J by 4 bases, with 16 bases between. Germline V lookup: CDR1 MGHRA, CDR2 YSYEKL. The CDR3 sequence: CASSPRSEGVTEAFF. The CDR3 DNA sequence: TGCGCCAGCAGCCCCCGTTCAGAGGGGGTCACTGAAGCTTTCTTT.